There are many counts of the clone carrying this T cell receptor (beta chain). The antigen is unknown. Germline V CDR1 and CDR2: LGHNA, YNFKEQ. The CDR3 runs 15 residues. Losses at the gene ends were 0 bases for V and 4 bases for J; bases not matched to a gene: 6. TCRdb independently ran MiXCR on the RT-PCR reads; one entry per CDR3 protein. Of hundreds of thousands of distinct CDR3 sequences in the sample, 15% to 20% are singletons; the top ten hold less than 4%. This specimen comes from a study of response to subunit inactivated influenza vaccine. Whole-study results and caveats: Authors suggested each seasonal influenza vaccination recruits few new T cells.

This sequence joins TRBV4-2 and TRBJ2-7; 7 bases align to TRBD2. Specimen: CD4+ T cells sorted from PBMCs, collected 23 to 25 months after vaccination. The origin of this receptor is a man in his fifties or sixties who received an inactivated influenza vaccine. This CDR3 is CASSQEGRGGYEQYF. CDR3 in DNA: TGTGCCAGCAGCCAAGAAGGGAGGGGCGGGTACGAGCAGTACTTC.